This TCR beta chain was sequenced in a study of blood T cell repertoires in COVID-19. At the level of the study: There were acute and convalescent COVID-19 samples, and they came from the United States, Italy and Spain.

Per germline, CDR1 SGHTA and CDR2 FQGNSA. This CDR3 has 17 residues. The V end was cut by 5 bases, the J end by 6 bases, with 23 bases between. Original handling: Amplification from reference gene primers served as the basis for estimated nucleated cell counts. Using immunoSEQ multiplex PCR, the repertoire was profiled, and TCRdb retains in-frame clones only, with some absent. The DNA gave D and trimming, while V, J and clone size come from that table. The data show 300,000 to 400,000 clones, roughly 90% seen once. The chain carries TRBV7-2 and TRBJ1-3; a weak D match, TRBD1 (5 bases). The specimen sequenced was peripheral blood. The origin of this receptor is a woman aged 50 to 60 with active or convalescent COVID-19. CDR3 amino acids: CASSPRGGMVAKNTIYF. DNA of the CDR3: TGTGCCAGCAGCCCCCGGGGGGGGATGGTTGCTAAAAACACCATATATTTT.